This T cell receptor beta chain originates from a study of CD4 and CD8 cells across lung adenocarcinoma regions. TCRdb redid the calling of the PCR reads with MiXCR, one entry per CDR3 protein. This sample has about 6,800 distinct CDR3 sequences, with under 70% found just once. Trimming removed 4 bases from V and 3 bases from J, with 16 bases in between. The CDR3 is 15 residues long. The germline gives CDR1 GTSNPN, CDR2 SVGIG (reference sequence). Donors had localized lung adenocarcinoma, a non-small cell lung cancer. Sequenced input: CD8+ T cells from the center of a lung tumor. This receptor was taken from a male donor with lung adenocarcinoma. The CD4 and CD8 labels of this study may be unreliable. The rearrangement links TRBV30 to TRBJ2-1; unclear D gene. The CDR3 here is CAWILPTGRYNEQFF. The CDR3 DNA follows: TGTGCCTGGATCCTCCCTACCGGGCGCTACAATGAGCAGTTCTTC.